The clone carrying this T cell receptor (beta chain) has just a few counts. As yet, its antigen is unknown. The V and J ends lost 9 bases and 8 bases, in that order; junction bases with no gene match: 6. Germline V gene data show CDR1 as MNHEY and CDR2 as SVGAGI. The CDR3 is 12 amino acids. This specimen comes from a study of human T cells and chemical hapten exposure. Sample time point: patch test 1, 2 weeks after DPC sensitization. The treatment here: therapeutic diphenylcyclopropenone sensitization with weekly scalp DPC. It was the library that attached unique molecular identifiers to individual cDNA molecules. TCRdb called the RACE reads again in MiXCR, with one record for every CDR3 protein. The table records approximately 340,000 distinct CDR3 sequences, under 9% of them present only once. Notes on the study in general: Counts of TCRs above 1 in 1000 frequency stayed unchanged with DPC sensitization. Compared to controls, expanded TCRs made significantly more large clusters of similar CDR3s.

This chain joins TRBV6-5 and TRBJ1-4; 7 bases align to TRBD1. This clonotype was sampled from a woman between 18 and 30 years old with alopecia areata. Some clones in this sample may be carry-over from other donors' samples. The source material was whole blood, sampled in connection with sensitization to the hapten diphenylcyclopropenone (DPC). The CDR3 spells CASKTGNEKLFF. The CDR3 DNA reads TGTGCCAGTAAGACAGGGAACGAAAAACTGTTTTTT.